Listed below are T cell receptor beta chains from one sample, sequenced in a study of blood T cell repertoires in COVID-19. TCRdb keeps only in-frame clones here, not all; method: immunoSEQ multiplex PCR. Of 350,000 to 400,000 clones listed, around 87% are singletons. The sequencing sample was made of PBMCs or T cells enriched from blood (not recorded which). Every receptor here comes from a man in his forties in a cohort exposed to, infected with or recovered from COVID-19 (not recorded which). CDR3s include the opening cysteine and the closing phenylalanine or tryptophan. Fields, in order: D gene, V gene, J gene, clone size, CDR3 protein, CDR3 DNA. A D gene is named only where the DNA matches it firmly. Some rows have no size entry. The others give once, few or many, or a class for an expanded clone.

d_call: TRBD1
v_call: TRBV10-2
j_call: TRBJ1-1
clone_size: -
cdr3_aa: CASTIITGGNTEAFF
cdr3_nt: TGCGCCAGCACAATTATCACAGGGGGAAACACTGAAGCTTTCTTT

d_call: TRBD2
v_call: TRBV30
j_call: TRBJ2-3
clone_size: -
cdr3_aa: CAWSRREPDTQYF
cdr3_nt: TGTGCCTGGAGTAGGCGGGAGCCAGATACGCAGTATTTT

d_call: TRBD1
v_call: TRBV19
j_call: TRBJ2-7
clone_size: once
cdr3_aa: CASTPGQGFDYEQYF
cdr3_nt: TGTGCCAGTACACCGGGACAGGGGTTTGACTACGAGCAGTACTTC

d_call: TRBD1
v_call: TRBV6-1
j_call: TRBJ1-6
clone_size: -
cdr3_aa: CASSDRDRVVNSPLHF
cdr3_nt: TGTGCCAGCAGTGACCGGGACAGGGTTGTCAATTCACCCCTCCACTTT

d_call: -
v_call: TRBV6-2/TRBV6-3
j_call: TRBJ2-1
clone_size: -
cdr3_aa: CASSYPTKGRDEQFF
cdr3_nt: TGTGCCAGCAGTTATCCGACTAAGGGTCGCGATGAGCAGTTCTTC

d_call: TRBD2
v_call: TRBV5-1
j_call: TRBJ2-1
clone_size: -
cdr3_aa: CASSLWLAGGTYNEQFF
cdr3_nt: TGCGCCAGCAGCTTGTGGTTAGCGGGAGGGACCTACAATGAGCAGTTCTTC

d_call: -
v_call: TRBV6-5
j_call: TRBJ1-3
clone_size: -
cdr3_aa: CASSYGTLLGNTIYF
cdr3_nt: TGTGCCAGCAGTTACGGGACATTACTTGGAAACACCATATATTTT

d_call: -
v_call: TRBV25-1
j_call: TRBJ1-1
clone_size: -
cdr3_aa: CASSEKGGARTEAFF
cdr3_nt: TGTGCCAGCAGTGAAAAAGGGGGGGCAAGGACTGAAGCTTTCTTT

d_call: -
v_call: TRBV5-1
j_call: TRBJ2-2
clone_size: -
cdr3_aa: CASSPREINTGELFF
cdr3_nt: TGCGCCAGCAGCCCCCGGGAGATTAACACCGGGGAGCTGTTTTTT

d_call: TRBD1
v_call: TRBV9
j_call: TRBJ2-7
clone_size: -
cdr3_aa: CASSVHPPGQGAHEQYF
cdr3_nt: TGTGCCAGCAGCGTTCACCCCCCGGGACAGGGGGCTCACGAGCAGTACTTC

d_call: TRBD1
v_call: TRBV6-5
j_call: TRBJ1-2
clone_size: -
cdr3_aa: CASSPSGQDTGYTF
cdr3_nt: TGTGCCAGCAGTCCATCGGGACAGGATACGGGCTACACCTTC

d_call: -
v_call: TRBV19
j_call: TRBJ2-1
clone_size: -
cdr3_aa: CASSIDRISYNEQFF
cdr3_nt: TGTGCCAGTAGTATCGACAGAATCTCCTACAATGAGCAGTTCTTC

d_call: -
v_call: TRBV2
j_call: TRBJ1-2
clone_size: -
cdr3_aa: CASSGGSYGYTF
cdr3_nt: TGTGCCAGCAGTGGGGGCAGCTATGGCTACACCTTC

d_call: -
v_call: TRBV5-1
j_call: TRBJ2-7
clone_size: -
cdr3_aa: CASSLYSSAGGSYEQYF
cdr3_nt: TGCGCCAGCAGCTTGTATAGTAGCGCAGGGGGGTCCTACGAGCAGTACTTC

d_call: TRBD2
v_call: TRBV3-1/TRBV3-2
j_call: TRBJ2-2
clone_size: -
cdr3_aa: CASSLAGFTGELFF
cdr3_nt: TGTGCCAGCAGCCTAGCGGGTTTCACCGGGGAGCTGTTTTTT

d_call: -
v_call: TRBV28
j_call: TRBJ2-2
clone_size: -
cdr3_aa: CATRVPNTGELFF
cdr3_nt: TGTGCCACGAGGGTCCCGAACACCGGGGAGCTGTTTTTT

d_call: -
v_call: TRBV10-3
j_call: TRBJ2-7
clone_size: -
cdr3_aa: CAISGTPYEQYF
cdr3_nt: TGTGCCATCAGCGGGACTCCCTACGAGCAGTACTTC

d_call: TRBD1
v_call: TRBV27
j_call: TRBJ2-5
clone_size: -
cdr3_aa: CASSLLGTVQETQYF
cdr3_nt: TGTGCCAGCAGTTTATTGGGGACAGTACAAGAGACCCAGTACTTC

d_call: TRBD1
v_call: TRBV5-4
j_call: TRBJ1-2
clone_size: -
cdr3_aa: CASRPAGTGDYGYTF
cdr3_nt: TGTGCCAGCAGGCCCGCCGGGACAGGGGACTATGGCTACACCTTC

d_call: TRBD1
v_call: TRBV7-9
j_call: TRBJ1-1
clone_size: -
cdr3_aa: CASSSTGLTEAFF
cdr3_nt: TGTGCCAGCAGCTCGACAGGGCTCACTGAAGCTTTCTTT

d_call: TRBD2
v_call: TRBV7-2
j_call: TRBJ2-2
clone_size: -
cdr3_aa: CASRKAGNTGELFF
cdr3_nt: TGTGCCAGCAGAAAAGCGGGAAACACCGGGGAGCTGTTTTTT

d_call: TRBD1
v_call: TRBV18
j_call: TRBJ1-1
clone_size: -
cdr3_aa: CASSLDRGDTEAFF
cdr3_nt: TGTGCCAGCTCATTGGACAGGGGGGACACTGAAGCTTTCTTT

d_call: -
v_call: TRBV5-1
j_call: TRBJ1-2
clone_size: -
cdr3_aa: CASTDSRNYGYTF
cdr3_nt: TGCGCCAGTACGGACAGTCGTAACTATGGCTACACCTTC

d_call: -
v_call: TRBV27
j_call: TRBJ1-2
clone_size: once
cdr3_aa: CASSSQILTGVGGYTF
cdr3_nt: TGTGCCAGCAGTTCCCAAATACTGACAGGCGTCGGCGGCTACACCTTC

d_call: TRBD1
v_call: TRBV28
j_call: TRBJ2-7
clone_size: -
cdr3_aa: CASSPRTGRYEQYF
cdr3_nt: TGTGCCAGCAGTCCCCGGACAGGGAGATACGAGCAGTACTTC

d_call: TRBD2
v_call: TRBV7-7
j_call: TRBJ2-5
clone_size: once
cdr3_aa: CASSVHLAGRGETQYF
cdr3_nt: TGTGCCAGCAGCGTACATTTAGCGGGAAGGGGGGAGACCCAGTACTTC

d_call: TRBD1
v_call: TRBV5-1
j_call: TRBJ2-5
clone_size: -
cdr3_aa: CASNEGTGGGETQYF
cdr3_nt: TGCGCCAGCAACGAGGGGACAGGGGGCGGGGAGACCCAGTACTTC

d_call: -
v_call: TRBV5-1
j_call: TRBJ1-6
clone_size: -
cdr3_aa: CASSFVSGDNSPLHF
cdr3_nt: TGCGCCAGCAGCTTTGTGTCAGGGGATAATTCACCCCTCCACTTT

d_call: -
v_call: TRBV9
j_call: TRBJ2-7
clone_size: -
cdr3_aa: CASSVGTGSSYEQYF
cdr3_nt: TGTGCCAGCAGCGTAGGAACAGGAAGCTCCTACGAGCAGTACTTC

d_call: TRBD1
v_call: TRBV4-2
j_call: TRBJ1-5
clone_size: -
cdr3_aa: CASSQGDRDLGNQPQHF
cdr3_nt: TGTGCCAGCAGCCAGGGGGACAGGGATTTAGGCAATCAGCCCCAGCATTTT

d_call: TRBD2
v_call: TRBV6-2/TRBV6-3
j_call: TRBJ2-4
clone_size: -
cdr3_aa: CASSLSSGKNIQYF
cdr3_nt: TGTGCCAGCAGTTTATCTAGCGGGAAAAACATTCAGTACTTC

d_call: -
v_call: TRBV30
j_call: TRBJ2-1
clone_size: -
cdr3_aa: CAWGNRNEQFF
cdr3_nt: TGTGCCTGGGGCAATAGAAATGAGCAGTTCTTC

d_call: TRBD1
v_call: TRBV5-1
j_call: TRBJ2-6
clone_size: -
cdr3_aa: CASKGSTGHSGANVLTF
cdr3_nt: TGCGCCAGCAAGGGATCGACAGGGCACTCTGGGGCCAACGTCCTGACTTTC

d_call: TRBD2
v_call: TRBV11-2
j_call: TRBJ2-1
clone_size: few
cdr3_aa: CASSNGGGREASYNEQFF
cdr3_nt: TGTGCCAGCAGCAATGGGGGGGGAAGGGAAGCATCCTACAATGAGCAGTTCTTC

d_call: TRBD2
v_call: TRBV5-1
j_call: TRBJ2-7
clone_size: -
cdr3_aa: CASSLGLAGGDEQYF
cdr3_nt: TGCGCCAGCAGCTTGGGGCTAGCGGGAGGCGACGAGCAGTACTTC

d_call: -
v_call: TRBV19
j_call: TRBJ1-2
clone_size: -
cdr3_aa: CASSGDTGVYNYGYTF
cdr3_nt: TGTGCCAGTAGTGGAGATACAGGAGTATATAACTATGGCTACACCTTC

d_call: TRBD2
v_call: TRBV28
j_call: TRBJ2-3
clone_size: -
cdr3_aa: CASSLGTSGPDTQYF
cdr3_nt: TGTGCCAGCAGTTTAGGGACTAGCGGTCCAGATACGCAGTATTTT

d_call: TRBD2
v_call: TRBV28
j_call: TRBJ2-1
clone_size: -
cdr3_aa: CASSPTSGMGNEQFF
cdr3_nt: TGTGCCAGCAGCCCGACTAGCGGGATGGGGAATGAGCAGTTCTTC

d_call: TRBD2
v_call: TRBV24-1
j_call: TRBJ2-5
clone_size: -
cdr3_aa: CATSDHSSGMQETQYF
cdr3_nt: TGTGCCACCAGTGATCACTCTAGCGGGATGCAAGAGACCCAGTACTTC

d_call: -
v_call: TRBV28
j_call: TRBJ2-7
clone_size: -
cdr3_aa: CASSLGDRGIEQYF
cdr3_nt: TGTGCCAGCAGTTTAGGCGATCGGGGAATAGAGCAGTACTTC

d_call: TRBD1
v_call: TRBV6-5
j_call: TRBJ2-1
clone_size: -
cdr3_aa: CASSRQGESFQQFF
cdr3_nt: TGTGCCAGCAGCCGGCAGGGGGAATCATTTCAGCAGTTCTTC

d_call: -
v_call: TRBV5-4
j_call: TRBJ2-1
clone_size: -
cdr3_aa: CASSFAGGQYNEQFF
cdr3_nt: TGTGCCAGCAGCTTTGCGGGTGGTCAGTACAATGAGCAGTTCTTC

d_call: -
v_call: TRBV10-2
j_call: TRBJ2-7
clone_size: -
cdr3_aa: CASSGATYEQYF
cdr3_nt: TGCGCCAGCAGTGGGGCAACCTACGAGCAGTACTTC

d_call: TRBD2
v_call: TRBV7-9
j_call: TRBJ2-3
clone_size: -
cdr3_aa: CASRTSGGTGRTDTQYF
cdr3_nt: TGTGCCTCACGGACTAGCGGGGGAACTGGACGCACGGATACGCAGTATTTT

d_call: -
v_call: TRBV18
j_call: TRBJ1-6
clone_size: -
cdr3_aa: CASSPPNRNSPLHF
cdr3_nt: TGTGCCAGCTCACCACCGAACAGAAATTCACCCCTCCACTTT

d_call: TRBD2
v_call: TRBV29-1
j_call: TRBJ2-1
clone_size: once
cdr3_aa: CSVEGGGNEQFF
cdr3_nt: TGCAGCGTTGAAGGCGGGGGGAATGAGCAGTTCTTC

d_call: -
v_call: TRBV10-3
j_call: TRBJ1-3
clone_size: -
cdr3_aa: CAISGYVDSSGNTIYF
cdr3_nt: TGTGCCATCAGCGGATATGTGGACAGCTCTGGAAACACCATATATTTT

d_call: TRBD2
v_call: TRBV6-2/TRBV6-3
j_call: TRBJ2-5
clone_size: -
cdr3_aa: CASSRGTSGIQETQYF
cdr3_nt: TGTGCCAGCAGTCGAGGGACTAGCGGTATCCAAGAGACCCAGTACTTC

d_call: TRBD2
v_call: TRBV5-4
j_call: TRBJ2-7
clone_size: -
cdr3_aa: CASSRSGGGSYEQYF
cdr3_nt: TGTGCCAGCAGCCGAAGCGGGGGGGGCTCCTACGAGCAGTACTTC

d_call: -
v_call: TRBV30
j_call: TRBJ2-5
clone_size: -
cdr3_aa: CAWSVKGGGETQYF
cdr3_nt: TGTGCCTGGAGTGTAAAAGGAGGCGGGGAGACCCAGTACTTC

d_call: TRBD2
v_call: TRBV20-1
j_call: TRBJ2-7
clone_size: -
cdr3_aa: CSASSPSGGTYEQYF
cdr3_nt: TGCAGTGCTAGTTCGCCTAGCGGGGGCACCTACGAGCAGTACTTC

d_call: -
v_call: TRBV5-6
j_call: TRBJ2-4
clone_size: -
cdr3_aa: CASSLAQGALAKNIQYF
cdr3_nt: TGTGCCAGCAGCTTGGCCCAAGGGGCACTAGCCAAAAACATTCAGTACTTC

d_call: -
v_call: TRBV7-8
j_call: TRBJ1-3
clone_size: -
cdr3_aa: CASSPKGAGNTIYF
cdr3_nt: TGTGCCAGCAGCCCAAAGGGGGCTGGAAACACCATATATTTT